The 24 T cell receptor beta chains below all came from one sample that was sequenced in a study of blood T cell repertoires in COVID-19. The assay was immunoSEQ multiplex PCR, and TCRdb's table has in-frame clones only and misses some. The table lists about 280,000 clones, 88% of them singletons. The sample taken for sequencing was peripheral blood. These receptor sequences come from a woman in her thirties with COVID-19, enrolled during active disease.

The chain uses TRBV28 and TRBJ2-7; 7 nucleotides agree with TRBD1. V was clipped by 9 bases and J by 2 bases; unmatched bases: 4. Per the germline V gene, CDR1 is MDHEN and CDR2 is SYDVKM. The length of the CDR3 is 12 residues. The CDR3 DNA reads as TGTGCCAGTCGGACAGGTACCTACGAGCAGTACTTC. Translation: CASRTGTYEQYF.

The chain has TRBV4-3 and TRBJ1-1; D remains ambiguous. The CDR3 length is 13 residues. The V gene lost 5 bases and the J gene lost 1 base, with 8 bases spanning the gap. The V gene's germline CDR1 is LGHNA and CDR2 YSLEER. This CDR3 reads CASSKQSNTEAFF. In DNA form, the CDR3 reads TGCGCCAGCAGCAAACAGTCGAACACTGAAGCTTTCTTT.

The chain links TRBV6-4 to TRBJ2-1; 10 positions agree with TRBD1. The CDR3 has 15 amino acids. Per germline, CDR1 MRHNA and CDR2 SNTAGT. Germline trimming cut 3 bases from V and 6 bases from J; bases unmatched to any gene: 5. The CDR3 coding sequence is TGTGCCAGCAGTGAGCGGACAGGGGGTGGCAATGAGCAGTTCTTC. Translation gives CASSERTGGGNEQFF.

The chain recombines TRBV10-1 with TRBJ2-3; 7 positions agree with TRBD1. Germline lookup yields CDR1 WNHNN and CDR2 SYGVQD (reference sequence). Trimming cost V 6 bases and J 2 bases; bases outside gene matches: 8. The CDR3 runs 15 residues. CDR3 sequence: CASSAWTGLTDTQYF. The CDR3 nucleotides are TGCGCCAGCAGCGCTTGGACAGGCCTCACAGATACGCAGTATTTT.

The chain uses TRBV11-3 and TRBJ1-3; D is unclear. The CDR3 has 14 amino acids. Trimming shortened V by 3 bases and J by 0 bases, and 6 bases separated the two germline ends. Germline V gene lookup returns CDR1 SGHNT and CDR2 YENEEA. Written as DNA, the CDR3 is TGTGCCAGCAGCTTGGGGAGCTCTGGAAACACCATATATTTT. Amino acid sequence: CASSLGSSGNTIYF.

This chain joins TRBV7-6 and TRBJ1-4; the D gene is possibly TRBD1 (6 bases). The V gene lost 3 bases and the J gene lost 10 bases, with 18 bases spanning the gap. The germline V gene has CDR1 SGHVS and CDR2 FNYEAQ. The CDR3 is made up of 15 amino acids. CDR3 nucleotides: TGTGCCAGCAGCTTGTCAGGCGGGGGGCCAGGAAAACTGTTTTTT. This sequence encodes CASSLSGGGPGKLFF.

This clone has just a few counts. CDR3 residues: CASLRGGSTEAFF. CDR3 DNA: TGTGCCAGCCTAAGAGGAGGTTCCACTGAAGCTTTCTTT. The rearrangement joins TRBV28 to TRBJ1-1; D gene ambiguous. Trimming shortened V by 8 bases and J by 4 bases, and 14 bases separated the two germline ends. Germline V CDR1 and CDR2: MDHEN, SYDVKM. The CDR3 runs 13 residues.

The chain employs TRBV4-1 and TRBJ2-1; 8 bases fit TRBD2. Germline lookup yields CDR1 MGHRA and CDR2 YSYEKL. The CDR3 is made up of 18 amino acids. With V trimmed by 2 bases and J by 0 bases, 9 bases remained unmatched. In nucleotides, the CDR3 is TGCGCCAGCAGCCAAAGCGGGAGTATGAGGGTCTCCTACAATGAGCAGTTCTTC. Protein sequence: CASSQSGSMRVSYNEQFF.

The gene calls are TRBV23-1 and TRBJ1-1; TRBD1 agrees at 12 bases. TRBV23-1 is filed as an ORF, its function uncertain. Trimming took 6 bases from V and 4 from J; bases not matched to a gene: 12. The CDR3 totals 17 residues. CDR3 DNA sequence: TGCGCCAGCAGAACTAACCGGGACAGGGGGCAGGGCACTGAAGCTTTCTTT. This codes for CASRTNRDRGQGTEAFF.

The chain employs TRBV7-2 and TRBJ2-7, with 7 nucleotides matching TRBD2. Germline trimming cut 3 bases from V and 0 bases from J; bases unmatched to any gene: 5. Germline assignment: CDR1 SGHTA and CDR2 FQGNSA. The CDR3 is 15 residues long. CDR3 coding DNA: TGTGCCAGCAGCTTTACTAGCGTAAGCTCCTACGAGCAGTACTTC. Its translation is CASSFTSVSSYEQYF.

CDR3 DNA sequence: TGTGCCAGTAGTATATTTGGGCTAGCGAATGAGCAGTTCTTC. Translated, it gives CASSIFGLANEQFF. The chain uses TRBV19 and TRBJ2-1, with D maybe TRBD2 (6 bases). V was cut by 2 bases and J by 7 bases, with 12 bases left in between. CDR1 LNHDA and CDR2 SQIVND come from the germline V gene (reference sequence). CDR3 length: 14 residues.

This chain joins TRBV30 and TRBJ2-3; maybe TRBD1 (5 bases). The CDR3 spans 13 residues. Germline V gene lookup returns CDR1 GTSNPN and CDR2 SVGIG (reference sequence). V gave up 4 bases and J gave up 5 bases, with 13 bases separating them. DNA for the CDR3: TGTGCCTGGAAGTACGGACACAGAGATACGCAGTATTTT. It specifies CAWKYGHRDTQYF.

The V call is TRBV30, the J call TRBJ2-1; 7 bases are shared with TRBD2. With V trimmed by 0 bases and J by 2 bases, 7 bases remained unmatched. CDR1 and CDR2 (germline): GTSNPN, SVGIG (reference sequence). The CDR3 spans 16 residues. In DNA form, the CDR3 reads TGTGCCTGGAGTGTACACTCTAGCGGCCCCTACAATGAGCAGTTCTTC. Protein product: CAWSVHSSGPYNEQFF.

This clone was picked up a small number of times. This chain joins TRBV27 and TRBJ2-1, with 13 bases identical to TRBD2. With 6 bases clipped from V and 7 bases from J, the junction kept 9 bases outside the gene matches. CDR3 length: 16 residues. Per germline, CDR1 MNHEY and CDR2 SMNVEV (reference sequence). CDR3 sequence: CASRRIGLAGENEQFF. The CDR3 region has the DNA TGTGCCAGCAGGCGGATCGGACTAGCGGGAGAAAATGAGCAGTTCTTC.

The chain links TRBV6-5 to TRBJ1-6; 7 bases line up with TRBD1. J was trimmed by 6 bases and V by 6 bases; bases with no gene match: 8. Germline CDR1 MNHEY, CDR2 SVGAGI. The CDR3 sequence is 15 residues long. The CDR3: CASRRDRTSNSPLHF. The CDR3 region has the DNA TGTGCCAGCAGACGGGACAGAACTAGTAATTCACCCCTCCACTTT.

V usage is TRBV28 and J usage is TRBJ1-1, with 10 bases identical to TRBD1. V dropped 2 bases and J dropped 6; count of bases not matched to a gene: 6. This CDR3 region has 15 residues. Germline assignment: CDR1 MDHEN and CDR2 SYDVKM. CDR3: CASSLPLGQGAEAFF. DNA of the CDR3: TGTGCCAGCAGTTTACCCCTCGGACAGGGGGCTGAAGCTTTCTTT.

The chain recombines TRBV15 with TRBJ1-3, with TRBD1 as a possible D gene (5 bases). CDR3 length: 15 residues. Germline CDR1 is LNHNV and CDR2 is YYDKDF (reference sequence). V lost 0 bases, J lost 2 bases, and 8 bases lay in between. CDR3 loop: CATSRDTGAGNTIYF. The CDR3 DNA follows: TGTGCCACCAGCAGAGATACGGGGGCTGGAAACACCATATATTTT.

The chain is built from TRBV7-2 and TRBJ1-2; 12 bases align to TRBD1. V was pared by 1 base and J by 8 bases, with 2 bases of the junction left unmatched. The CDR3 is 14 residues long. The germline V gene has CDR1 SGHTA and CDR2 FQGNSA. CDR3 bases: TGTGCCAGCAGCTTAGGGGACAGGGGGCGAGGCTACACCTTC. This sequence encodes CASSLGDRGRGYTF.

The chain recombines TRBV5-1 with TRBJ2-7; D uncertain. CDR1 is SGHRS, CDR2 YFSETQ, per germline. With 0 bases removed from V and 0 bases from J, the gap between germline ends came to 10 bases. This CDR3 spans 15 amino acids. This chain's CDR3 is CASSLVAASSYEQYF. In DNA form, the CDR3 reads TGCGCCAGCAGCTTGGTGGCAGCTAGCTCCTACGAGCAGTACTTC.

The gene calls are TRBV6-4 and TRBJ2-1, with 9 bases lining up with TRBD2. The CDR3 has 16 amino acids. In germline, CDR1 is MRHNA, CDR2 SNTAGT. Losses at the gene ends were 0 bases for V and 3 bases for J; bases not matched to a gene: 3. Here the CDR3 DNA reads TGTGCCAGCAGTGACTCGAGGACTAGCGACTACAATGAGCAGTTCTTC. Protein sequence: CASSDSRTSDYNEQFF.

The V and J genes are TRBV5-8 and TRBJ2-7; D gene ambiguous. V was cut by 4 bases and J by 2 bases, with 19 bases left in between. CDR1 SGHTS and CDR2 YDEGEE come from the germline V gene. CDR3 length: 16 residues. This chain's CDR3 is CASSPRGTIGAYEQYF. In DNA, the CDR3 is TGTGCCAGCAGCCCCCGAGGCACTATAGGAGCCTACGAGCAGTACTTC. Drawing the rest from reference TRBV5-8 and TRBJ2-7, the complete variable domain is EAGVTQSPTHLIKTRGQQATLRCSPISGHTSVYWYQQALGLGLQFLLWYDEGEERNRGNFPPRFSGRQFPNYSSELNVNALELEDSALYLCASSPRGTIGAYEQYFGPGTRLTVT.

The V and J genes are TRBV27 and TRBJ1-2, with D maybe TRBD1 (6 bases). V lost 10 bases and J 4 bases, leaving 13 bases between the germline ends. This CDR3 is built from 12 residues. Germline V CDR1 and CDR2: MNHEY, SMNVEV (reference sequence). CDR3 bases: TGTGCCACCGGGGGGGGCGGCTATGGCTACACCTTC. Encoded protein: CATGGGGYGYTF.

The genes are TRBV4-1 and TRBJ2-7, with TRBD1 matching over 12 bases. The CDR3 has 15 residues. V lost 4 bases, J lost 4 bases, and 5 bases stayed unmatched. Germline CDR1 reads MGHRA; CDR2 reads YSYEKL. For the CDR3, the DNA is TGCGCCAGCAGCCCACCGGGACAGGGGGCTTACGAGCAGTACTTC. Its translation is CASSPPGQGAYEQYF.

The rearrangement uses TRBV11-3 and TRBJ1-1; 11 bases fit TRBD1. V dropped 2 bases and J dropped 3; count of bases not matched to a gene: 17. The CDR3 sequence is 20 residues long. In germline, CDR1 is SGHNT, CDR2 YENEEA. DNA for the CDR3: TGTGCCAGCAGCTTATCGGGTTGGTACGTGGGGGACAGGGGGGACACTGAAGCTTTCTTT. This encodes CASSLSGWYVGDRGDTEAFF. The complete variable domain, with remaining parts taken from reference TRBV11-3 and TRBJ1-1, reads EAGVVQSPRYKIIEKKQPVAFWCNPISGHNTLYWYLQNLGQGPELLIRYENEEAVDDSQLPKDRFSAERLKGVDSTLKIQPAELGDSAVYLCASSLSGWYVGDRGDTEAFFGQGTRLTVV.